A single sample gave rise to the 27 T cell receptor beta chains below, sequenced in a study of blood T cell repertoires in COVID-19. Sequencing was performed with immunoSEQ multiplex PCR; in TCRdb, only in-frame clones are kept and a portion is missing. The table lists roughly 120,000 clones, roughly 79% of them singletons, with less than 9% in the top ten. What was sequenced was peripheral blood. These receptors all stem from a man between 65 and 80 years old with active or convalescent COVID-19.

This chain connects TRBV28 to TRBJ2-7; D uncertain. The CDR3 has 14 residues. Trimming shortened V by 5 bases and J by 2 bases, and 13 bases separated the two germline ends. Germline CDR1 reads MDHEN; CDR2 reads SYDVKM. CDR3 in amino acids: CASSGRITTYEQYF. For the CDR3, the DNA is TGTGCCAGCAGTGGCAGAATTACAACCTACGAGCAGTACTTC.

V usage is TRBV6-6 and J usage is TRBJ2-7; possible D gene TRBD1, 6 bases. Trimming removed 4 bases from V and 0 bases from J, with 16 bases in between. Germline lookup yields CDR1 MNHNY and CDR2 SVGAGI (reference sequence). This CDR3 is 16 amino acids long. The CDR3 loop is CASSSLGQRSSYEQYF. In DNA form, the CDR3 reads TGTGCCAGCAGTTCCCTCGGACAGCGCAGCTCCTACGAGCAGTACTTC.

This chain links TRBV5-6 with TRBJ1-2; D call uncertain. CDR1 and CDR2 from the germline V gene are SGHDT and YYEEEE. V was clipped by 2 bases and J by 2 bases, with 7 bases between them. CDR3 size: 13 residues. The CDR3 region has the DNA TGTGCCAGCAGCTTCGAGGCGAACTATGGCTACACCTTC. Translation gives CASSFEANYGYTF. The variable domain in full, completed from reference TRBV5-6 and TRBJ1-2, reads DAGVTQSPTHLIKTRGQQVTLRCSPKSGHDTVSWYQQALGQGPQFIFQYYEEEERQRGNFPDRFSGHQFPNYSSELNVNALLLGDSALYLCASSFEANYGYTFGSGTRLTVV.

The J gene is TRBJ1-1, the V gene TRBV5-1; D perhaps matches TRBD1 (6 bases). V was shortened by 3 bases and J by 1 base, with 10 bases between the two germline ends. This CDR3 comprises 14 residues. The germline CDR1 and CDR2 sequences are SGHRS and YFSETQ. This CDR3 is CASSSRTANTEAFF. The CDR3 DNA reads TGCGCCAGCAGCTCCAGGACAGCGAACACTGAAGCTTTCTTT.

The chain links TRBV7-9 to TRBJ2-7; D uncertain. The CDR3 has 11 residues. V lost 5 bases and J 5 bases, leaving 7 bases between the germline ends. From germline, CDR1 is SEHNR and CDR2 FQNEAQ (reference sequence). The CDR3: CASSPRDEQYF. In DNA, the CDR3 is TGTGCCAGCAGCCCTCGGGACGAGCAGTACTTC.

This chain links TRBV6-2 or TRBV6-3 with TRBJ1-1; no firm D call. There are 14 residues in the CDR3. The ends were cut back, 1 base at V and 2 bases at J, with 8 bases in the middle. CDR1 and CDR2 (germline): MNHEY, SVGEGT. The CDR3 spells CASSYFRRNTEAFF. The CDR3 region has the DNA TGTGCCAGCAGTTACTTTAGGAGAAACACTGAAGCTTTCTTT.

The chain employs TRBV5-1 and TRBJ1-3; D possibly corresponds to TRBD1 (5 bases). V dropped 6 bases and J dropped 7 bases, with 26 bases sitting between them. Germline lookup yields CDR1 SGHRS and CDR2 YFSETQ. The CDR3 covers 17 residues. Written as DNA, the CDR3 is TGCGCCAGCACCTCTCCCCTCAGGGTATCAGTTGAGAACACCATATATTTT. Translated: CASTSPLRVSVENTIYF.

The J gene is TRBJ2-1, the V gene TRBV7-2, with D uncertain. Looked up from germline, CDR1 is SGHTA and CDR2 is FQGNSA. Trimming took off 1 base at V and 7 bases at J, with 8 bases between the two ends. The CDR3 is made up of 13 amino acids. The CDR3 nucleotides are TGTGCCAGCAGCTTAGGGCCTCTTAATGAGCAGTTCTTC. Its protein is CASSLGPLNEQFF.

This rearrangement joins TRBV28 to TRBJ1-5; perhaps TRBD1 as D (6 bases). Trimming took off 6 bases at V and 7 bases at J, with 13 bases between the two ends. Germline-derived CDR1 and CDR2 are MDHEN and SYDVKM. This CDR3 has 13 residues. The CDR3 coding sequence is TGTGCCAGCAGGCAGGGGACAAGGCAGCCCCAGCATTTT. It yields the protein CASRQGTRQPQHF.

The chain uses TRBV3-1 (or the pseudogene TRBV3-2) and TRBJ2-7; a weak D match, TRBD1 (7 bases). Trimming shortened V by 6 bases and J by 2 bases, and 11 bases separated the two germline ends. CDR1 is LGHDT, CDR2 YNNKEL, per germline (reference sequence). The CDR3 loop spans 13 amino acids. CDR3 nucleotide sequence: TGTGCCAGCAGAGGAGGGGGCACCTACGAGCAGTACTTC. This sequence encodes CASRGGGTYEQYF.

This clone has a handful of counts. The V gene is TRBV6-6, the J gene TRBJ2-4; no definite D call. CDR3 length: 15 amino acids. CDR1 is MNHNY, CDR2 SVGAGI, per germline (reference sequence). The V gene lost 5 bases and the J gene lost 1 base, with 12 bases spanning the gap. CDR3 amino acids: CASSNQQTAKNIQYF. The CDR3 DNA sequence: TGTGCCAGCAGTAACCAACAGACCGCCAAAAACATTCAGTACTTC.

This clone was detected only once. This chain connects TRBV5-5 to TRBJ1-5, with D maybe TRBD1 (6 bases). The V and J ends lost 0 bases and 3 bases respectively, with 10 bases between them. The germline V gene encodes CDR1 SGHKS and CDR2 YYEKEE (reference sequence). The CDR3 runs to 15 residues. The CDR3 DNA is TGTGCCAGCAGCTTGGCGGGACACGCCAATCAGCCCCAGCATTTT. It specifies CASSLAGHANQPQHF.

The gene calls are TRBV28 and TRBJ2-7; D possibly corresponds to TRBD2 (5 bases). Germline CDR1 reads MDHEN; CDR2 reads SYDVKM. The ends were cut back, 3 bases at V and 9 bases at J, with 12 bases in the middle. CDR3 length equals 12 residues. CDR3 loop: CASSFTGSGQYF. In DNA, the CDR3 is TGTGCCAGCAGTTTTACGGGATCAGGGCAGTACTTC.

The chain links TRBV29-1 to TRBJ2-7; D is uncertain. This CDR3 comprises 12 residues. Germline V gene lookup returns CDR1 SQVTM and CDR2 ANQGSEA. V lost 6 bases, J lost 7 bases, and 16 bases lay in between. In nucleotides, the CDR3 is TGCAGCGTGTCCTCAGGCCTTCTTGAGCAGTACTTC. Translated: CSVSSGLLEQYF.

V usage is TRBV12-2 and J usage is TRBJ2-2; TRBD2 reflects the table's D call only, with no check against the DNA. TRBV12-2 is tagged as a pseudogene. The CDR3 spans 18 residues. The CDR3 DNA is TGTGCAAGTCGCCCCCCCCGTTTAGCGGGGCCGAACACCGGGGAGCTGTTTTTT. This sequence encodes CASRPPRLAGPNTGELFF.

The chain links TRBV3-1 (or the pseudogene TRBV3-2) to TRBJ2-7, with 7 bases matching TRBD2. Germline trimming cut 4 bases from V and 2 bases from J; bases unmatched to any gene: 5. The CDR3 covers 14 residues. CDR1 LGHDT and CDR2 YNNKEL come from the germline V gene (reference sequence). The CDR3 DNA reads TGTGCCAGCAGCCGAGGCGGGGGTACCTACGAGCAGTACTTC. Its translation: CASSRGGGTYEQYF.

The gene calls are TRBV7-6 and TRBJ1-2, with a possible D match to TRBD1 (5 bases). Germline assignment: CDR1 SGHVS and CDR2 FNYEAQ. The V end lost 2 bases, the J end lost 3 bases, and 13 bases lay between the germline ends. The CDR3 has 15 amino acids. CDR3 residues: CASSLLSAGDYGYTF. CDR3 DNA: TGTGCCAGCAGCTTATTGTCAGCGGGGGACTATGGCTACACCTTC.

The rearrangement uses TRBV13 and TRBJ1-1; no firm D call. Germline V gene data show CDR1 as PRHDT and CDR2 as FYEKMQ (reference sequence). This CDR3 has 14 amino acids. Trimming shortened V by 2 bases and J by 0 bases, and 7 bases separated the two germline ends. The CDR3 DNA follows: TGTGCCAGCAGCTTATGGGCAGTGAACACTGAAGCTTTCTTT. Its translation: CASSLWAVNTEAFF.

The chain is built from TRBV2 and TRBJ2-1; D ambiguous. Between the trimmed V and J ends, which lost 5 bases and 5 bases, there was a span of 10 bases. The CDR3 runs to 13 residues. Per germline, CDR1 SNHLY and CDR2 FYNNEI. The CDR3 DNA reads as TGTGCCAGCAGTAAACTTCCCGACAATGAGCAGTTCTTC. It encodes CASSKLPDNEQFF.

The chain employs TRBV5-4 and TRBJ1-1; no firm D call. Germline V gene lookup returns CDR1 SGHNT and CDR2 YYREEE (reference sequence). Trimming left V 2 bases short and J 5 bases short, with 13 bases between. This CDR3 comprises 14 residues. CDR3: CASSFMYRRTEAFF. DNA of the CDR3: TGTGCCAGCAGCTTTATGTATAGGAGGACTGAAGCTTTCTTT. Full variable domain (outside the CDR3, taken from reference TRBV5-4 and TRBJ1-1): ETGVTQSPTHLIKTRGQQVTLRCSSQSGHNTVSWYQQALGQGPQFIFQYYREEENGRGNFPPRFSGLQFPNYSSELNVNALELDDSALYLCASSFMYRRTEAFFGQGTRLTVV.

This sequence joins TRBV11-2 and TRBJ2-5; D gene unclear. Trimming removed 4 bases at V and 4 bases at J, with 10 bases between. The CDR3 runs 13 residues. Germline V CDR1 and CDR2: SGHAT, FQNNGV. The CDR3 is CASSSSGSETQYF. CDR3 in DNA: TGTGCCAGCAGCTCATCCGGGTCAGAGACCCAGTACTTC.

This sequence joins TRBV11-3 and TRBJ1-1, with D uncertain. V was cut by 7 bases and J by 3 bases, with 9 bases left in between. There are 12 residues in the CDR3. Germline V gene lookup returns CDR1 SGHNT and CDR2 YENEEA. This CDR3 is CASTFVDTEAFF. The CDR3 nucleotides read TGTGCCAGCACCTTCGTCGACACTGAAGCTTTCTTT.

V gene TRBV7-9 combines with J gene TRBJ1-1; D gene ambiguous. Per the germline V gene, CDR1 is SEHNR and CDR2 is FQNEAQ (reference sequence). The V gene lost 6 bases and the J gene lost 7 bases, with 9 bases spanning the gap. This CDR3 contains 11 residues. CDR3 loop: CASSRSGEAFF. The DNA for the CDR3 is TGTGCCAGCAGTCGGTCCGGTGAAGCTTTCTTT.

V is TRBV5-1 and J is TRBJ1-1; 8 nucleotides line up with TRBD1. Germline values: CDR1 SGHRS, CDR2 YFSETQ. The J segment lost 0 bases and the V segment lost 4 bases, leaving 5 bases of the junction unmatched. The CDR3 totals 15 residues. The CDR3: CASSGQGSLNTEAFF. CDR3 DNA sequence: TGCGCCAGCAGCGGACAGGGATCGCTGAACACTGAAGCTTTCTTT.

V gene TRBV9 combines with J gene TRBJ2-3; D is possibly TRBD2 (6 bases). Germline CDR1 and CDR2: SGDLS and YYNGEE. The length of the CDR3 is 14 residues. Trimming took 3 bases from V and 3 from J, leaving 11 bases between them. The CDR3 reads CASSARDPTDTQYF. CDR3 in DNA: TGTGCCAGCAGCGCGCGGGACCCAACAGATACGCAGTATTTT.

Only one count was recorded for this clone. CDR3 sequence: CASSRTSGYNEQFF. DNA for the CDR3: TGTGCCAGCAGCCGGACTAGCGGCTACAATGAGCAGTTCTTC. The chain uses TRBV6-5 and TRBJ2-1; 10 positions agree with TRBD2. The V gene's germline CDR1 is MNHEY and CDR2 SVGAGI. The CDR3 is made up of 14 amino acids. Trimming at V came to 6 bases and at J to 3 bases, leaving 2 bases not matched to a gene.

The chain has TRBV2 and TRBJ2-1; D call uncertain. The CDR3 length is 15 residues. V gave up 4 bases and J gave up 2 bases, with 12 bases separating them. The germline V gene has CDR1 SNHLY and CDR2 FYNNEI. CDR3 sequence reads: CASSVSQLTYNEQFF. CDR3 in DNA: TGTGCCAGCAGTGTGTCACAGCTGACCTACAATGAGCAGTTCTTC.